The next 11 T cell receptor beta chains were all read from a single sample in a study of graft-versus-host responses after intestinal transplantation. Sequenced by immunoSEQ multiplex PCR; TCRdb stores in-frame clones only, minus some. Of about 110,000 clones listed, 93% are singletons. Their antigen targets remain unknown. Sequenced material: unstimulated CD8+ T cells sorted from spleen or lymph node cells, taken before transplant. These receptors were obtained from a human donor who was the organ donor for an intestinal transplant.

The chain employs TRBV20-1 and TRBJ1-2; D ambiguous. Trimming left V 7 bases short and J 4 bases short, with 10 bases between. This CDR3 is built from 11 residues. The V gene's germline CDR1 is DFQATT and CDR2 SNEGSKA (reference sequence). CDR3 nucleotide sequence: TGCAGTGTCGCGACCCCCTATGGCTACACCTTC. Protein product: CSVATPYGYTF.

The chain couples TRBV27 to TRBJ2-7; D is ambiguous. CDR1 is MNHEY and CDR2 is SMNVEV in the germline V gene (reference sequence). The V end was cut by 5 bases, the J end by 4 bases, with 15 bases between. The length of the CDR3 is 14 residues. The CDR3 protein is CASSVGKTSYEQYF. In DNA, the CDR3 is TGTGCCAGCAGTGTCGGAAAAACTTCTTACGAGCAGTACTTC.

The V and J genes are TRBV30 and TRBJ2-7, with TRBD2 as a possible D gene (5 bases). Trimming shortened V by 6 bases and J by 1 base, and 19 bases separated the two germline ends. CDR3 size: 15 residues. Per germline, CDR1 GTSNPN and CDR2 SVGIG (reference sequence). CDR3 nucleotide sequence: TGTGCCTGTCAAAGACTCTGGGGAGAGTCCTACGAGCAGTACTTC. This encodes CACQRLWGESYEQYF.

This sequence joins TRBV27 and TRBJ1-2; D may be TRBD1 (5 bases). Germline CDR1 is MNHEY and CDR2 is SMNVEV (reference sequence). The CDR3 has 16 amino acids. V was pared by 8 bases and J by 8 bases, with 27 bases between. This CDR3 is CASSSTRERVELGYTF. The CDR3 DNA follows: TGTGCCAGCTCTTCGACCAGGGAACGGGTAGAATTGGGCTACACCTTC.

This clone has a single count. The chain combines TRBV7-3 with TRBJ1-5; 7 bases map to TRBD1. V lost 5 bases to trimming and J lost 1 base; unmatched junction nucleotides: 11. The germline V gene has CDR1 SGHTA and CDR2 FQGTGA. This CDR3 spans 17 amino acids. The CDR3 is CASSHPGSRGSNQPQHF. In DNA form, the CDR3 reads TGTGCCAGCAGCCACCCTGGGTCCAGGGGGAGCAATCAGCCCCAGCATTTT.

The genes are TRBV4-1 and TRBJ2-7; 10 bases map to TRBD2. V was pared by 1 base and J by 6 bases, with 12 bases of the junction left unmatched. Germline CDR1 MGHRA, CDR2 YSYEKL. The CDR3 sequence is 17 residues long. The chain's CDR3 is CASSQVSSGSLLAEQYF. Here the CDR3 DNA reads TGCGCCAGCAGCCAAGTCTCTAGCGGGAGTCTTTTGGCCGAGCAGTACTTC.

This sequence joins TRBV6-5 and TRBJ1-2; D may be TRBD1 (5 bases). The CDR3 extends over 14 amino acids. The V and J ends lost 3 bases and 3 bases respectively, with 11 bases between them. Per the germline V gene, CDR1 is MNHEY and CDR2 is SVGAGI. Written as DNA, the CDR3 is TGTGCCAGCAGTTATCGGGGGTTGGACTATGGCTACACCTTC. Its translation: CASSYRGLDYGYTF.

The CDR3 loop reads CAWSVHSLNEQFF. The CDR3 bases are TGTGCCTGGAGTGTACATAGCCTGAATGAGCAGTTCTTC. The rearrangement links TRBV30 to TRBJ2-1; D is unresolved. V lost 0 bases and J 7 bases, leaving 10 bases between the germline ends. The CDR3 extends over 13 amino acids. Germline values: CDR1 GTSNPN, CDR2 SVGIG (reference sequence).

The chain uses TRBV11-1 and TRBJ2-5, with no clear D. The V end was cut by 3 bases, the J end by 2 bases, with 10 bases between. The CDR3 loop spans 14 amino acids. Germline loops: CDR1 SGHAT, CDR2 FQDESV (reference sequence). CDR3 protein: CASSFFQEQETQYF. The CDR3 DNA reads TGTGCCAGCAGCTTCTTCCAGGAACAAGAGACCCAGTACTTC.

V and J are TRBV9 and TRBJ2-1; a possible D gene is TRBD1 (6 bases). The germline CDR1 and CDR2 sequences are SGDLS and YYNGEE. This CDR3 contains 14 residues. The ends were cut back, 3 bases at V and 7 bases at J, with 14 bases in the middle. DNA of the CDR3: TGTGCCAGCAGCGAGGGGGAGTTAGGGAATGAGCAGTTCTTC. Protein: CASSEGELGNEQFF.

The chain carries TRBV13 and TRBJ2-7, with D tentatively TRBD2 (5 bases). Germline lookup yields CDR1 PRHDT and CDR2 FYEKMQ (reference sequence). The CDR3 is 15 residues long. Deletions cut 1 base from V and 5 bases from J, with 15 bases between. CDR3 protein: CASSLVTSQSHEQYF. As DNA, the CDR3 is TGTGCCAGCAGCTTAGTCACTAGTCAGAGCCACGAGCAGTACTTC.